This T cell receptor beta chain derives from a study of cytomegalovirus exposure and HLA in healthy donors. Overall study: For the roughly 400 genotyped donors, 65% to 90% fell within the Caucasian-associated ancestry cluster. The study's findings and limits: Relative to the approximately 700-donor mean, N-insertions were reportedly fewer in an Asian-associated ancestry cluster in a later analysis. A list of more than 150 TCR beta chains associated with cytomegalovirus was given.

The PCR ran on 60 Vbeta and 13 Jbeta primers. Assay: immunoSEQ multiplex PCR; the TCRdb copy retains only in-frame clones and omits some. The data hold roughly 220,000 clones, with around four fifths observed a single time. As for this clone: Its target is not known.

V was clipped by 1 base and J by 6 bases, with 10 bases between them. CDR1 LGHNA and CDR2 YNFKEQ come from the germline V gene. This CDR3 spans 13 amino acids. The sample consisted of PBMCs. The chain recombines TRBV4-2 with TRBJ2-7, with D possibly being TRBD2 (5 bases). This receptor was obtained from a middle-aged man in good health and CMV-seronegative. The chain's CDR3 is CASSQARAAEQYF. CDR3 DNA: TGTGCCAGCAGCCAAGCCAGAGCGGCCGAGCAGTACTTC.